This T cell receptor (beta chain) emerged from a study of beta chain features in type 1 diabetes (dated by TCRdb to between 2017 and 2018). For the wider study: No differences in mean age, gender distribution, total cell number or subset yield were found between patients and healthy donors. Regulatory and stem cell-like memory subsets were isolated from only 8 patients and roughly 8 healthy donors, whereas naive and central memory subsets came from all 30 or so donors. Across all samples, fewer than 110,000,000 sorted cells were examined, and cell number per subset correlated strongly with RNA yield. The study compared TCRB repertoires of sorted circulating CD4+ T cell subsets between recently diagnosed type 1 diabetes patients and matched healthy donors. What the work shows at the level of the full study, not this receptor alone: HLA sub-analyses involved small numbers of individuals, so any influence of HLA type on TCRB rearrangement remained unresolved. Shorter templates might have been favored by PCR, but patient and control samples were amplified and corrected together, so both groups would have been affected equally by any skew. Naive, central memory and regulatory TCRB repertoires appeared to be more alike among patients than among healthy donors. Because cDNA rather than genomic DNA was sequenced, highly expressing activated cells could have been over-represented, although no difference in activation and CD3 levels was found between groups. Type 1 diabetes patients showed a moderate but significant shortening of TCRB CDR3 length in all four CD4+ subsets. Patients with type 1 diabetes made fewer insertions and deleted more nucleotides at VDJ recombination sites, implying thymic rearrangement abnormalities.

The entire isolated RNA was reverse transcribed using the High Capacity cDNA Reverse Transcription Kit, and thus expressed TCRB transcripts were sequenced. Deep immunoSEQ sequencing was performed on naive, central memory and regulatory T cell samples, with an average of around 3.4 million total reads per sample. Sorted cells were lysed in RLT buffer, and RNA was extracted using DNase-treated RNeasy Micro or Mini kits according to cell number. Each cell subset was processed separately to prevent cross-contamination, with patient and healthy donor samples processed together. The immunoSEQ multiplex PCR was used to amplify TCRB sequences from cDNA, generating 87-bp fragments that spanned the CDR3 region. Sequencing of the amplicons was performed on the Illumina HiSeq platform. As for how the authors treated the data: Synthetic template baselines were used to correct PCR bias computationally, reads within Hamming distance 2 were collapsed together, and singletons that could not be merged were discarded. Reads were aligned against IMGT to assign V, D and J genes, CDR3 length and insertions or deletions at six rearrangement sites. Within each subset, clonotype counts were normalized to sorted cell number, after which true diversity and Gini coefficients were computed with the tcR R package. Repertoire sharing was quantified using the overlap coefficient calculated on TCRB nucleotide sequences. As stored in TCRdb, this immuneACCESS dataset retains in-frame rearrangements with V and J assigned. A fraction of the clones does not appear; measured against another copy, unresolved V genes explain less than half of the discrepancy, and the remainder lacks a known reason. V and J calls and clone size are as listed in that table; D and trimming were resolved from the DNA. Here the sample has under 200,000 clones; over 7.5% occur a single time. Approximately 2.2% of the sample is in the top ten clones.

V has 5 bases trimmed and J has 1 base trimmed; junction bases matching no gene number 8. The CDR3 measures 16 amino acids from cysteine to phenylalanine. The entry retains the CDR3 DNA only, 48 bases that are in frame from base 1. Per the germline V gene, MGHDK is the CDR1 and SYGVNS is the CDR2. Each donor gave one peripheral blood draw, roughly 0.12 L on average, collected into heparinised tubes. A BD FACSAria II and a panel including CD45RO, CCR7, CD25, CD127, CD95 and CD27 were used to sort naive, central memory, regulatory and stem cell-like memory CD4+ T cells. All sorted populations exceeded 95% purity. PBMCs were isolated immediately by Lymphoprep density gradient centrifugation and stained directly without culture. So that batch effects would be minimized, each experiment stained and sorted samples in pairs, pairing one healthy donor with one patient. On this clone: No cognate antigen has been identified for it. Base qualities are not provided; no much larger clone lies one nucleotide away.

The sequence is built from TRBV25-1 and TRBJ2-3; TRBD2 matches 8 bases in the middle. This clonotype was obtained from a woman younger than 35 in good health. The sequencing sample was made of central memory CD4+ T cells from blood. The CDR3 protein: CASSSSGARGTDTQYF. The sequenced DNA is TGTGCCAGCAGTAGTAGCGGGGCCCGGGGCACAGATACGCAGTATTTT.